These 11 T cell receptor beta chains originate from one sample sequenced in a study of blood T cell repertoires in COVID-19. Clones were sequenced by immunoSEQ multiplex PCR, and TCRdb holds only the in-frame ones, with some missing. Found here are roughly 100,000 clones, approximately 77% of them singletons; the top ten hold roughly 10%. The sequencing input was peripheral blood. These receptor sequences come from a woman aged 80 or over with acute or convalescent COVID-19.

The rearrangement joins TRBV11-1 to TRBJ2-3; no clear D gene. Germline CDR1 is SGHAT and CDR2 is FQDESV (reference sequence). The V and J ends lost 5 bases and 2 bases respectively, with 5 bases between them. This CDR3 is built from 12 residues. The CDR3 bases are TGTGCCAGCAGCCGCGACACAGATACGCAGTATTTT. This gives the protein CASSRDTDTQYF.

This clone was found once. The V call is TRBV6-6, the J call TRBJ1-1; TRBD1 agrees at 9 bases. The germline V gene encodes CDR1 MNHNY and CDR2 SVGAGI (reference sequence). J was trimmed by 4 bases and V by 7 bases; bases with no gene match: 4. The CDR3 consists of 13 residues. DNA for the CDR3: TGTGCCAGCACTCAGGACAGGGGCACTGAAGCTTTCTTT. This gives the protein CASTQDRGTEAFF.

The chain employs TRBV19 and TRBJ2-5; no clear D. Between the trimmed V and J ends, which lost 2 bases and 5 bases, there was a span of 6 bases. From germline, CDR1 is LNHDA and CDR2 SQIVND (reference sequence). The CDR3 consists of 12 residues. In DNA, the CDR3 is TGTGCCAGTAGTATATCGAGGGAGACCCAGTACTTC. Translated: CASSISRETQYF.

V gene TRBV18 combines with J gene TRBJ1-3; 10 bases line up with TRBD1. The CDR3 consists of 16 residues. V shed 4 bases, J shed 0 bases, and the junction held 3 bases outside the gene matches. Germline V lookup: CDR1 KGHSH, CDR2 LQKENI. The CDR3 protein is CASSLDRGLSGNTIYF. CDR3 DNA sequence: TGTGCCAGCTCACTCGACAGGGGGCTCTCTGGAAACACCATATATTTT.

The genes are TRBV6-5 and TRBJ2-3, with 8 bases lining up with TRBD1. V lost 2 bases, J lost 5 bases, and 6 bases stayed unmatched. The CDR3 loop spans 15 amino acids. Germline V lookup: CDR1 MNHEY, CDR2 SVGAGI. The CDR3 nucleotides are TGTGCCAGCAGTTACCGTGGACAGGGAGTAGATACGCAGTATTTT. Protein product: CASSYRGQGVDTQYF.

This clone appeared once. The genes are TRBV10-3 and TRBJ2-1; perhaps TRBD2 as D (5 bases). The length of the CDR3 is 15 residues. Trimming cost V 0 bases and J 8 bases, with 14 bases left between them. Germline V gene data show CDR1 as ENHRY and CDR2 as SYGVKD. Here the CDR3 reads CAISESTRRIYEQFF. The CDR3 coding sequence is TGTGCCATCAGTGAGTCAACTAGGAGGATCTATGAGCAGTTCTTC.

The chain employs TRBV5-1 and TRBJ1-5; no reliable D call. CDR3 length: 14 amino acids. Trimming left V 0 bases short and J 3 bases short, with 7 bases between. In germline, CDR1 is SGHRS, CDR2 YFSETQ. CDR3 amino acids: CASSLVADNQPQHF. DNA for the CDR3: TGCGCCAGCAGCTTGGTGGCAGACAATCAGCCCCAGCATTTT.

The V gene is TRBV4-2, the J gene TRBJ1-1, with D possibly being TRBD1 (5 bases). Germline CDR1 and CDR2: LGHNA and YNFKEQ. The CDR3 runs 16 residues. V lost 0 bases, J lost 0 bases, and 11 bases lay in between. CDR3 loop: CASSQDRGRVNTEAFF. The CDR3 region has the DNA TGTGCCAGCAGCCAAGATCGAGGCAGGGTGAACACTGAAGCTTTCTTT.

The chain recombines TRBV13 with TRBJ2-3, with 14 bases lining up with TRBD2. J was trimmed by 0 bases and V by 0 bases; bases with no gene match: 8. The CDR3 is 20 amino acids. Germline loops: CDR1 PRHDT, CDR2 FYEKMQ (reference sequence). DNA for the CDR3: TGTGCCAGCAGCTTAGGCGGTGGGACTAGCGGGGGCCCTAGCACAGATACGCAGTATTTT. Translating it yields CASSLGGGTSGGPSTDTQYF.

The chain couples TRBV14 to TRBJ2-1, with TRBD2 matching over 11 bases. From germline, CDR1 is SGHDN and CDR2 FVKESK. There are 15 residues in the CDR3. V lost 8 bases to trimming and J lost 0 bases; unmatched junction nucleotides: 3. CDR3 sequence: CASGGLAGSYNEQFF. CDR3 nucleotides: TGTGCCAGCGGCGGACTAGCGGGCTCCTACAATGAGCAGTTCTTC.

The rearrangement links TRBV10-1 to TRBJ1-2, with TRBD1 matching over 9 bases. V shed 3 bases, J shed 3 bases, and the junction held 5 bases outside the gene matches. The CDR3 sequence is 15 residues long. Germline CDR1 and CDR2: WNHNN and SYGVQD (reference sequence). The CDR3 is CASSEGTGLHYGYTF. Written as DNA, the CDR3 is TGCGCCAGCAGTGAAGGGACAGGGTTACACTATGGCTACACCTTC.